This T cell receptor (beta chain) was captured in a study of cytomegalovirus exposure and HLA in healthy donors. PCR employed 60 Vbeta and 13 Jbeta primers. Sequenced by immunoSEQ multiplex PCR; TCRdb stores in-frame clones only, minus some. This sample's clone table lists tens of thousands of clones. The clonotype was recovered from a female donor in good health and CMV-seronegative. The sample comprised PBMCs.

In DNA, the CDR3 is TGTGCCAGCGTCGAAGGGGGTAACACCGGGGAGCTGTTTTTT. The encoded protein is CASVEGGNTGELFF. The chain couples TRBV6-6 to TRBJ2-2; D possibly corresponds to TRBD1 (6 bases). The V end lost 8 bases, the J end lost 2 bases, and 12 bases lay between the germline ends. Germline CDR1 MNHNY, CDR2 SVGAGI (reference sequence). This CDR3 spans 14 amino acids.